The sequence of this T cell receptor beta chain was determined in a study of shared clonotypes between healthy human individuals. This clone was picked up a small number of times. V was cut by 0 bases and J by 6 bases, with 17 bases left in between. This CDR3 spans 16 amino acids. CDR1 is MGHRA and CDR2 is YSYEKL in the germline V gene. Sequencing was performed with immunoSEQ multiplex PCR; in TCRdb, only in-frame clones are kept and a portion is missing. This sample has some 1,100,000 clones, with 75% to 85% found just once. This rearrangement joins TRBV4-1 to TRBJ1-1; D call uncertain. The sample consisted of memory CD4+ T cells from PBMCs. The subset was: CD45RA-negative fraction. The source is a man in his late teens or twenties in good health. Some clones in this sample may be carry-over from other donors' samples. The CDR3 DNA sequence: TGCGCCAGCAGCCAAGATTTAGCCTCCTTGGGCGCTGAAGCTTTCTTT. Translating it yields CASSQDLASLGAEAFF.